One sample yielded the 21 T cell receptor beta chains listed below, sequenced in a study of T-cell memory formation after mild COVID-19. TCRdb independently ran MiXCR on the 5' RACE reads; one entry per CDR3 protein. The sample yields a few hundred thousand distinct CDR3 sequences, over 8.5% seen once. The material sequenced was PBMCs or a T cell subset sorted from them (not recorded which). These receptors all stem from a man between 18 and 29 years old who had mild COVID-19 (a few samples of this study predate the infection). Cell type and time point are not known.

In its sample, this clonotype was seen a few times. This chain's CDR3 is CASSQGTGGYNSPLHF. The CDR3, as DNA: TGTGCCAGCAGCCAAGGTACAGGGGGCTATAATTCACCCCTCCACTTT. The chain has TRBV3-1 and TRBJ1-6, with 8 nucleotides matching TRBD1. Unmatched junction bases numbered 2, after V lost 1 base and J lost 3 bases. The CDR3 is 16 residues long. Germline loops: CDR1 LGHDT, CDR2 YNNKEL (reference sequence).

The sample holds a few counts of this clonotype. The chain is built from TRBV9 and TRBJ1-1; D is unresolved. The length of the CDR3 is 15 residues. Germline V gene data show CDR1 as SGDLS and CDR2 as YYNGEE. V was trimmed by 2 bases and J by 4 bases, leaving 15 bases between them. CDR3 in amino acids: CASSVASDLSTEAFF. CDR3 coding DNA: TGTGCCAGCAGCGTGGCCTCTGATTTGAGCACTGAAGCTTTCTTT.

The table lists this clonotype with a few counts. This sequence joins TRBV12-3 or TRBV12-4 and TRBJ2-5, with D tentatively TRBD1 (7 bases). The CDR3 is made up of 14 amino acids. The V end lost 5 bases, the J end lost 9 bases, and 19 bases lay between the germline ends. CDR3 DNA sequence: TGTGCCAGCAGTCCCAGGACAGGCCGCGGGGCCCAGTACTTC. This encodes CASSPRTGRGAQYF.

The sample holds many counts of this clonotype. This chain links TRBV6-4 with TRBJ2-1; TRBD2 matches at 10 bases. Germline V gene lookup returns CDR1 MRHNA and CDR2 SNTAGT. This CDR3 spans 15 amino acids. V lost 3 bases to trimming and J lost 4 bases; unmatched junction nucleotides: 3. CDR3 nucleotides: TGTGCCAGCAGTGAAAAAGCGGGGGGGTACAATGAGCAGTTCTTC. It specifies CASSEKAGGYNEQFF.

The chain links TRBV29-1 to TRBJ2-7; D not certain. Looked up from germline, CDR1 is SQVTM and CDR2 is ANQGSEA. This CDR3 is 13 amino acids long. V lost 7 bases, J lost 2 bases, and 15 bases lay in between. The CDR3 DNA follows: TGCAGCGGGCGGTCCCCCGCAACCTACGAGCAGTACTTC. Protein product: CSGRSPATYEQYF.

This clonotype was counted at least ten times. For the CDR3, the DNA is TGTGCCAGGAGATTCGCTCAAACAGGGCGGGGTGAGCAGTTCTTC. Encoded protein: CARRFAQTGRGEQFF. This chain uses TRBV27 with TRBJ2-1; D is tentatively TRBD1 or TRBD2 (6 bases each). The CDR3 contains 15 residues. Between the trimmed V and J ends, which lost 9 bases and 9 bases, there was a span of 24 bases. CDR1 MNHEY and CDR2 SMNVEV come from the germline V gene (reference sequence).

This clonotype was seen at least ten times. The chain is built from TRBV5-1 and TRBJ2-4; no definite D call. V lost 4 bases to trimming and J lost 7 bases, with 9 bases between them. From germline, CDR1 is SGHRS and CDR2 YFSETQ. The CDR3 runs to 12 residues. CDR3: CASSPGFNIQYF. DNA for the CDR3: TGCGCCAGCAGCCCCGGGTTTAACATTCAGTACTTC.

The rearrangement uses TRBV2 and TRBJ2-3, with no clear D. With 0 bases removed from V and 14 bases from J, the gap between germline ends came to 18 bases. Germline assignment: CDR1 SNHLY and CDR2 FYNNEI. CDR3 size: 14 residues. The DNA of the CDR3 is TGTGCCAGCAGTGAAGCCACTCTCGACCCCGATTTGTATTTT. It is translated as CASSEATLDPDLYF. Drawing the rest from reference TRBV2 and TRBJ2-3, the complete variable domain is EPEVTQTPSHQVTQMGQEVILRCVPISNHLYFYWYRQILGQKVEFLVSFYNNEISEKSEIFDDQFSVERPDGSNFTLKIRSTKLEDSAMYFCASSEATLDPDLYFGPGTRLTVL.

This chain uses TRBV7-2 with TRBJ2-3; D unresolved. The V gene lost 6 bases and the J gene lost 6 bases, with 13 bases spanning the gap. The CDR3 has 13 amino acids. Germline V gene lookup returns CDR1 SGHTA and CDR2 FQGNSA. In DNA form, the CDR3 reads TGTGCCAGCAGGGCCAGTGGAATCGATACGCAGTATTTT. It yields the protein CASRASGIDTQYF.

The V gene is TRBV20-1, the J gene TRBJ1-1; 10 positions match TRBD1. The CDR3 contains 15 residues. Germline loops: CDR1 DFQATT, CDR2 SNEGSKA (reference sequence). V shed 3 bases, J shed 6 bases, and the junction held 10 bases outside the gene matches. CDR3 loop: CSASDRGLLLAEAFF. CDR3 in DNA: TGCAGTGCTAGCGACAGGGGGCTTTTACTCGCTGAAGCTTTCTTT.

For the CDR3, the DNA is TGTGCCAGCAGCCCGGACTACTCGAACACCGGGGAGCTGTTTTTT. The encoded protein is CASSPDYSNTGELFF. The V gene is TRBV7-3, the J gene TRBJ2-2; TRBD2 might be the D (6 bases). V was trimmed by 5 bases and J by 0 bases, leaving 10 bases between them. CDR1 is SGHTA, CDR2 FQGTGA, per germline. The CDR3 sequence is 15 residues long.

Only a few counts were recorded for this clonotype. The CDR3 DNA reads as TGCGCCAGCAGCCAAGGACTGGGAACGGAGACCCAGTACTTC. Residues: CASSQGLGTETQYF. The chain joins TRBV4-3 to TRBJ2-5; the D is unclear. The V gene's germline CDR1 is LGHNA and CDR2 YSLEER. This CDR3 is built from 14 residues. Trimming removed 1 base at V and 5 bases at J, with 11 bases between.

The chain has TRBV28 and TRBJ2-7; no clear D. Trimming removed 6 bases at V and 4 bases at J, with 10 bases between. Germline CDR1 reads MDHEN; CDR2 reads SYDVKM. The CDR3 sequence is 12 residues long. The CDR3 reads CASSGHMYEQYV. CDR3 DNA sequence: TGTGCCAGCAGCGGCCATATGTACGAGCAGTACGTC.

This clonotype was recorded many times. The chain combines TRBV7-2 with TRBJ2-5, with 11 bases aligning to TRBD1. The length of the CDR3 is 15 residues. Germline trimming cut 3 bases from V and 3 bases from J; bases unmatched to any gene: 3. Germline CDR1 and CDR2: SGHTA and FQGNSA. This CDR3 is CASSFRTGGEETQYF. Written as DNA, the CDR3 is TGTGCCAGCAGCTTCAGGACAGGGGGCGAAGAGACCCAGTACTTC.

This clonotype was observed a handful of times. The chain is built from TRBV6-2 or TRBV6-3 and TRBJ2-7, with 7 positions matching TRBD1. V shed 7 bases and J 3 bases; nucleotides not matched to a gene: 6. The CDR3 loop spans 13 amino acids. CDR1 is MNHEY and CDR2 is SVGEGT in the germline V gene. Here the CDR3 DNA reads TGTGCCAGCAAAAAGACAGGGATCTACGAGCAGTACGTC. It codes for CASKKTGIYEQYV.

In this sample, this clonotype turned up many times. J is TRBJ2-6 and V is TRBV7-9; tentatively, D is TRBD1 (5 bases). CDR3 length equals 15 residues. The V gene lost 8 bases and the J gene lost 4 bases, with 15 bases spanning the gap. Germline V CDR1 and CDR2: SEHNR, FQNEAQ (reference sequence). CDR3 nucleotides: TGTGCCAGCCGGCTAGGGGCGCACGGGGCCAACGTCCTGACTTTC. This gives the protein CASRLGAHGANVLTF.

This rearrangement joins TRBV6-2 or TRBV6-3 to TRBJ1-5; 9 bases agree with TRBD1. V lost 6 bases to trimming and J lost 0 bases; unmatched junction nucleotides: 6. The CDR3 loop spans 16 amino acids. Germline CDR1 reads MNHEY; CDR2 reads SVGEGT. The CDR3 coding sequence is TGTGCCAGCAGAGACCCGGGACAGGGTAGCAATCAGCCCCAGCATTTT. It yields the protein CASRDPGQGSNQPQHF.

The chain has TRBV2 and TRBJ2-3; 7 nucleotides agree with TRBD2. This CDR3 region has 14 residues. The junction had 6 bases not matched to a gene; V was cut back by 9 bases and J by 0 bases. CDR1 and CDR2 from the germline V gene are SNHLY and FYNNEI. The CDR3 coding sequence is TGTGCCAGTCGAGCGGGGCTTAGCACAGATACGCAGTATTTT. Amino acids: CASRAGLSTDTQYF.

The rearrangement joins TRBV5-1 to TRBJ2-5, with D possibly being TRBD1 (6 bases). The germline V and J ends were trimmed by 4 bases and 2 bases, with 18 bases remaining between them. This CDR3 region has 16 residues. Germline V gene lookup returns CDR1 SGHRS and CDR2 YFSETQ. For the CDR3, the DNA is TGCGCCAGCAGCCTGGAGAAGGGGGACCTACAAGAGACCCAGTACTTC. Protein sequence: CASSLEKGDLQETQYF.

Many counts were recorded for this clonotype. The gene calls are TRBV11-2 and TRBJ2-6; 7 positions match TRBD2. Germline V gives CDR1 SGHAT, CDR2 FQNNGV. The length of the CDR3 is 16 residues. The V gene end was trimmed by 5 bases and the J gene end by 0 bases; junction bases not matched to a gene: 4. CDR3 DNA: TGTGCCAGCAGCCCCGGGGGGAACTCTGGGGCCAACGTCCTGACTTTC. Its translation: CASSPGGNSGANVLTF.

This clonotype has at least ten counts. This chain links TRBV7-9 with TRBJ2-5; 7 positions match TRBD1. The CDR3 runs 13 residues. The V and J ends lost 6 bases and 1 base, in that order; junction bases with no gene match: 2. Germline V gene sequence: CDR1 SEHNR, CDR2 FQNEAQ (reference sequence). The CDR3 region is CASSGTVQETQYF. In DNA, the CDR3 is TGTGCCAGCAGTGGGACAGTCCAAGAGACCCAGTACTTC.